The 15 T cell receptor beta chains presented below share a single source sample, sequenced in a study of blood T cell repertoires in COVID-19. Method: immunoSEQ multiplex PCR; TCRdb's copy keeps in-frame clones and lacks some. The sample includes 400,000 to 550,000 clones, 75% to 90% seen only once; the top ten take 4.3%. The specimen sequenced was peripheral blood. The source is a woman aged 25 to 39 with acute or convalescent COVID-19.

V is TRBV12-3 or TRBV12-4 and J is TRBJ2-7, with TRBD1 as a possible D gene (6 bases). Trimming removed 6 bases from V and 4 bases from J, with 13 bases in between. The CDR3 extends over 13 amino acids. The CDR3 spells CASSPGHFYEQYF. CDR3 in DNA: TGTGCCAGCAGCCCGGGACATTTTTACGAGCAGTACTTC.

The chain couples TRBV7-9 to TRBJ1-5, with D possibly being TRBD1 (6 bases). The CDR3 has 14 amino acids. V was cut by 1 base and J by 8 bases, with 12 bases left in between. Germline-derived CDR1 and CDR2 are SEHNR and FQNEAQ (reference sequence). Here the CDR3 DNA reads TGTGCCAGCAGCTTAGGACAGGCCTGGGAGCCCCAGCATTTT. It translates to CASSLGQAWEPQHF.

The chain combines TRBV18 with TRBJ1-4, with 8 bases lining up with TRBD1. The CDR3 spans 15 residues. Germline loops: CDR1 KGHSH, CDR2 LQKENI. With V trimmed by 3 bases and J by 4 bases, 4 bases remained unmatched. CDR3 protein: CASSPGTGSNEKLFF. The CDR3 DNA follows: TGTGCCAGCTCACCCGGGACAGGAAGTAATGAAAAACTGTTTTTT.

This clone was counted a single time. DNA of the CDR3: TGCGCCAGCGGCCAACCAGACAGAGAGACCCAGTACTTC. This encodes CASGQPDRETQYF. V is TRBV5-1 and J is TRBJ2-5; the D gene is possibly TRBD1 (5 bases). Germline-derived CDR1 and CDR2 are SGHRS and YFSETQ. Trimming took 7 bases from V and 4 from J, leaving 14 bases between them. CDR3 length equals 13 residues. The variable domain in full, with the rest retrieved from reference TRBV5-1 and TRBJ2-5, is KAGVTQTPRYLIKTRGQQVTLSCSPISGHRSVSWYQQTPGQGLQFLFEYFSETQRNKGNFPGRFSGRQFSNSRSEMNVSTLELGDSALYLCASGQPDRETQYFGPGTRLLVL.

This rearrangement joins TRBV23-1 to TRBJ1-5; TRBD1 matches at 8 bases. TRBV23-1 is marked as an open reading frame, function uncertain. This CDR3 is 16 amino acids long. V shed 4 bases, J shed 1 base, and the junction held 6 bases outside the gene matches. For the CDR3, the DNA is TGCGCCAGCAGTCCCAACCGGGACAGGAGCAATCAGCCCCAGCATTTT. This codes for CASSPNRDRSNQPQHF.

V usage is TRBV19 and J usage is TRBJ2-1, with 9 bases matching TRBD2. The germline CDR1 and CDR2 sequences are LNHDA and SQIVND (reference sequence). With V trimmed by 8 bases and J by 10 bases, 15 bases remained unmatched. The CDR3 is 15 amino acids. The CDR3 protein is CASGSGTSYRKEQFF. The CDR3 DNA follows: TGTGCCAGTGGTTCCGGGACTAGCTACCGGAAGGAGCAGTTCTTC.

This clone was seen a single time. V is TRBV10-2 and J is TRBJ2-1; the D is unclear. CDR1 and CDR2 (germline): WSHSY, SAAADI. V dropped 3 bases and J dropped 10 bases, with 13 bases sitting between them. The CDR3 sequence is 13 residues long. CDR3 loop: CASSDGTGREQFF. The CDR3 DNA sequence: TGCGCCAGCAGTGACGGCACCGGCAGGGAGCAGTTCTTC.

This chain links TRBV24-1 with TRBJ2-3; a weak D match, TRBD1 (6 bases). The V end lost 1 base, the J end lost 2 bases, and 15 bases lay between the germline ends. CDR3 length equals 17 residues. Germline CDR1 reads KGHDR; CDR2 reads SFDVKD. The CDR3 DNA sequence: TGTGCCACCAGTGATTTACGCCGGGACAAAGACACAGATACGCAGTATTTT. The encoded protein is CATSDLRRDKDTDTQYF.

The genes are TRBV18 and TRBJ1-3; perhaps TRBD1 as D (6 bases). Germline CDR1 reads KGHSH; CDR2 reads LQKENI. CDR3 size: 15 residues. The V and J ends lost 5 bases and 0 bases respectively, with 11 bases between them. The CDR3 nucleotides are TGTGCCAGCTCAAGACAGGCGCTCTCTGGAAACACCATATATTTT. Its translation is CASSRQALSGNTIYF.

The V call is TRBV4-2, the J call TRBJ2-3; 8 bases fit TRBD2. The CDR3 loop spans 19 amino acids. Germline values: CDR1 LGHNA, CDR2 YNFKEQ. The ends lost 4 bases at V and 3 bases at J; junction bases unmatched: 18. CDR3 DNA sequence: TGTGCCAGCAGCCGACCACTGGAAAGAGCGGGGGAGTCGACAGATACGCAGTATTTT. Translation gives CASSRPLERAGESTDTQYF.

The V and J genes are TRBV25-1 and TRBJ2-3; tentative D call: TRBD2 (7 bases). The V end was cut by 4 bases, the J end by 0 bases, with 8 bases between. The germline V gene has CDR1 MGHDK and CDR2 SYGVNS. This CDR3 has 14 residues. The CDR3 DNA follows: TGTGCCAGCAGTGCGGGGGGCAGCACAGATACGCAGTATTTT. Protein sequence: CASSAGGSTDTQYF.

The rearrangement uses TRBV2 and TRBJ1-2; 10 nucleotides line up with TRBD1. CDR1 is SNHLY, CDR2 FYNNEI, per germline. The CDR3 totals 16 residues. V gave up 2 bases and J gave up 8 bases; unmatched junction bases: 11. CDR3 sequence: CASSERRKGQGTGYTF. CDR3 nucleotide sequence: TGTGCCAGCAGTGAAAGGAGGAAGGGACAGGGGACGGGCTACACCTTC.

This chain uses TRBV5-6 with TRBJ1-2; maybe TRBD1 (6 bases). Trimming pared 1 base from V and 0 bases from J, leaving 10 bases between. Per the germline V gene, CDR1 is SGHDT and CDR2 is YYEEEE. The CDR3 sequence is 15 residues long. The DNA of the CDR3 is TGTGCCAGCAGCTTGAGGACAGTTTCTAACTATGGCTACACCTTC. Translated: CASSLRTVSNYGYTF.

The chain has TRBV2 and TRBJ2-5, with D perhaps TRBD2 (6 bases). V dropped 6 bases and J dropped 1 base, with 18 bases sitting between them. This CDR3 comprises 16 residues. Germline CDR1 and CDR2: SNHLY and FYNNEI. The CDR3 nucleotides are TGTGCCAGCAGCCCCGGGAGCGCCCCCGGCCAAGAGACCCAGTACTTC. Translated: CASSPGSAPGQETQYF.

V is TRBV10-2 and J is TRBJ1-4; D unclear. Trimming took off 2 bases at V and 6 bases at J, with 10 bases between the two ends. Germline values: CDR1 WSHSY, CDR2 SAAADI. This CDR3 region has 14 residues. CDR3 sequence reads: CASSELGFDEKLFF. For the CDR3, the DNA is TGCGCCAGCAGTGAGCTCGGGTTTGATGAAAAACTGTTTTTT.